These 20 T cell receptor beta chains were all obtained from the same sample, sequenced in a study of blood T cells in healthy people across ages. For the second PCR, which ran for about 7 to 11 cycles, a sample-barcoded 5' primer and a J-beta primer mix were used. TCRdb processed the 5' RACE reads anew with MiXCR; each CDR3 protein has one entry. The sample contains around 900,000 distinct CDR3 sequences, just over 50% of which appear only once. Source material: blood. These receptors came from a woman aged 60-75 years in good health.

This chain uses TRBV7-2 with TRBJ1-1, with a tentative D call TRBD1 (6 bases). CDR1 and CDR2 from the germline V gene are SGHTA and FQGNSA. The length of the CDR3 is 15 residues. Between the trimmed V and J ends, which lost 2 bases and 1 base, there was a span of 11 bases. CDR3 sequence reads: CASSLQGTQNTEAFF. The CDR3 nucleotides are TGTGCCAGCAGCTTACAGGGGACACAGAACACTGAAGCTTTCTTT.

Only a few counts were recorded for this clonotype. This sequence joins TRBV28 and TRBJ1-1; TRBD1 is a possible D gene (6 bases). The CDR3 sequence is 12 residues long. Germline V gene sequence: CDR1 MDHEN, CDR2 SYDVKM. The V gene lost 7 bases and the J gene lost 5 bases, with 11 bases spanning the gap. In DNA form, the CDR3 reads TGTGCCAGCACCAGGGGAGAAACTGAAGCTTTCTTT. It codes for CASTRGETEAFF.

The rearrangement joins TRBV9 to TRBJ2-5; maybe TRBD2 (5 bases). There are 15 residues in the CDR3. The V gene's germline CDR1 is SGDLS and CDR2 YYNGEE. V shed 1 base and J shed 4 bases, with 14 bases lying between them. CDR3 sequence (DNA): TGTGCCAGCAGCGTAAATTGGCGGGCGAGAGAGACCCAGTACTTC. It translates to CASSVNWRARETQYF.

This clonotype appeared a few times. The chain has TRBV27 and TRBJ1-2, with a possible D match to TRBD1 (5 bases). CDR1 and CDR2 from the germline V gene are MNHEY and SMNVEV (reference sequence). V was shortened by 5 bases and J by 2 bases, with 27 bases between the two germline ends. The CDR3 totals 19 residues. The CDR3 DNA reads TGTGCCAGCAGTCCTCGTTACAGGAGCGGGCACCTCCAGAACTATGGCTACACCTTC. Protein product: CASSPRYRSGHLQNYGYTF.

The chain recombines TRBV20-1 with TRBJ2-4; TRBD2 might be the D (5 bases). The CDR3 covers 15 residues. In germline, CDR1 is DFQATT, CDR2 SNEGSKA (reference sequence). The V and J ends lost 3 bases and 0 bases respectively, with 12 bases between them. CDR3 bases: TGCAGTGCTAGTGAGCCTACTAGAGCCAAAAACATTCAGTACTTC. The encoded protein is CSASEPTRAKNIQYF.

The chain is built from TRBV6-1 and TRBJ1-5; 10 bases fit TRBD1. V lost 4 bases to trimming and J lost 11 bases; unmatched junction nucleotides: 8. CDR3 length equals 14 residues. From germline, CDR1 is MNHNS and CDR2 SASEGT. The CDR3 region has the DNA TGTGCCAGCAGTGTGGGACAGGGGCCTGGGGCCCAGCATTTT. Translated: CASSVGQGPGAQHF.

The chain has TRBV7-9 and TRBJ2-3; the match to TRBD2 covers 11 bases. Germline loops: CDR1 SEHNR, CDR2 FQNEAQ (reference sequence). The CDR3 spans 19 residues. The ends lost 0 bases at V and 1 base at J; junction bases unmatched: 9. CDR3 in DNA: TGTGCCAGCAGCTTAGCGCGGTCTAGCGGGAGGATGGGCACAGATACGCAGTATTTT. Translating it yields CASSLARSSGRMGTDTQYF. Drawing the rest from reference TRBV7-9 and TRBJ2-3, the complete variable domain is DTGVSQNPRHKITKRGQNVTFRCDPISEHNRLYWYRQTLGQGPEFLTYFQNEAQLEKSRLLSDRFSAERPKGSFSTLEIQRTEQGDSAMYLCASSLARSSGRMGTDTQYFGPGTRLTVL.

This clonotype was picked up one time. The J gene is TRBJ1-6, the V gene TRBV7-2; 7 bases map to TRBD1. The CDR3 runs to 15 residues. J was trimmed by 7 bases and V by 2 bases; bases with no gene match: 5. Germline V lookup: CDR1 SGHTA, CDR2 FQGNSA. The CDR3 DNA follows: TGTGCCAGCAGCTTAAGTCTCAGGGGGAATTCACCCCTCCACTTT. Protein sequence: CASSLSLRGNSPLHF.

The J gene is TRBJ2-1, the V gene TRBV30; D uncertain. Looked up from germline, CDR1 is GTSNPN and CDR2 is SVGIG (reference sequence). V lost 2 bases and J 8 bases, leaving 7 bases between the germline ends. CDR3 length equals 11 residues. The CDR3 reads CAWSRLDEQFF. As DNA, the CDR3 is TGTGCCTGGAGTAGATTGGATGAGCAGTTCTTC.

This chain links TRBV20-1 with TRBJ2-1; TRBD1 or TRBD2 may be the D gene (5 bases each). Trimming took off 3 bases at V and 6 bases at J, with 18 bases between the two ends. The CDR3 extends over 15 amino acids. Germline-derived CDR1 and CDR2 are DFQATT and SNEGSKA (reference sequence). CDR3 protein: CSARGELLMINEQFF. CDR3 nucleotide sequence: TGCAGTGCTAGGGGGGAACTTTTAATGATCAATGAGCAGTTCTTC.

The chain employs TRBV4-3 and TRBJ2-1; TRBD2 might be the D (6 bases). The J call is doubtful: the DNA matches TRBJ2-7 better. CDR1 LGHNA and CDR2 YSLEER come from the germline V gene. The CDR3 has 14 residues. As DNA, the CDR3 is TGCGCCAGCAGCCAAGGAGGTTACGGGGGCGAGCAGTACTTC. This translates into CASSQGGYGGEQYF.

This clonotype was detected once. The gene calls are TRBV20-1 and TRBJ2-4, with 13 bases matching TRBD2. The V segment lost 3 bases and the J segment 9 bases; nucleotides outside the gene matches: 11. Germline loops: CDR1 DFQATT, CDR2 SNEGSKA (reference sequence). The CDR3 loop spans 16 amino acids. CDR3 nucleotide sequence: TGCAGTGCTAGGATGGGAACTAGCGGGAGGGCGAGCATTCAGTACTTC. Translating gives CSARMGTSGRASIQYF.

The CDR3 DNA follows: TGTGCCTGGAGGACGGTTAGTTTGAGTTCACCCCTCCACTTT. Its protein is CAWRTVSLSSPLHF. This chain uses TRBV30 with TRBJ1-6; unclear D gene. The CDR3 consists of 14 residues. The V end was cut by 3 bases, the J end by 9 bases, with 15 bases between. Per germline, CDR1 GTSNPN and CDR2 SVGIG (reference sequence).

This clonotype was observed a single time. The V call is TRBV5-1, the J call TRBJ2-3; D remains ambiguous. V was pared by 4 bases and J by 5 bases, with 14 bases between. The CDR3 has 14 amino acids. Per germline, CDR1 SGHRS and CDR2 YFSETQ. The CDR3 loop is CASSVRASIDTQYF. CDR3 DNA: TGCGCCAGCAGCGTACGGGCTAGTATAGATACGCAGTATTTT.

This rearrangement joins TRBV20-1 to TRBJ2-3; 9 nucleotides match TRBD2. There are 17 residues in the CDR3. Germline trimming cut 3 bases from V and 0 bases from J; bases unmatched to any gene: 10. The germline gives CDR1 DFQATT, CDR2 SNEGSKA (reference sequence). CDR3 region: CSASKGLAGSSTDTQYF. Here the CDR3 DNA reads TGCAGTGCTAGTAAAGGGCTAGCGGGATCTAGCACAGATACGCAGTATTTT.

DNA of the CDR3: TGTGCCAGCAGCCAAGGAGCGGGAGGGCTGAGTTACGAGCAGTACTTC. This encodes CASSQGAGGLSYEQYF. The rearrangement joins TRBV3-1 to TRBJ2-7; 10 nucleotides agree with TRBD2. CDR3 length equals 16 residues. V dropped 1 base and J dropped 4; count of bases not matched to a gene: 7. Germline assignment: CDR1 LGHDT and CDR2 YNNKEL (reference sequence).

The chain has TRBV28 and TRBJ2-5; 9 bases align to TRBD2. Unmatched junction bases numbered 5, after V lost 2 bases and J lost 1 base. This CDR3 region has 16 residues. Germline-derived CDR1 and CDR2 are MDHEN and SYDVKM. The CDR3 bases are TGTGCCAGCAGTTTAACGGGACTAGCCCCCCAAGAGACCCAGTACTTC. Its translation: CASSLTGLAPQETQYF.

The genes are TRBV28 and TRBJ1-5; 9 bases line up with TRBD1. The J segment lost 6 bases and the V segment lost 6 bases, leaving 9 bases of the junction unmatched. Germline values: CDR1 MDHEN, CDR2 SYDVKM. This CDR3 has 15 amino acids. CDR3 sequence: CASRSQGAYSQPQHF. Here the CDR3 DNA reads TGTGCCAGCAGATCACAGGGGGCATATAGTCAGCCCCAGCATTTT.

This clonotype has more than one count but fewer than ten. CDR3 region: CASSRDRENSPLHF. For the CDR3, the DNA is TGTGCCAGCAGTCGGGACAGGGAGAATTCACCCCTCCACTTT. The rearrangement links TRBV6-2 or TRBV6-3 to TRBJ1-6, with 9 bases aligning to TRBD1. The length of the CDR3 is 14 residues. V gave up 5 bases and J gave up 7 bases; unmatched junction bases: 3. Per germline, CDR1 MNHEY and CDR2 SVGEGT.

This clonotype was observed once. This chain connects TRBV29-1 to TRBJ2-1; no firm D call. V lost 6 bases, J lost 5 bases, and 14 bases lay in between. Germline V gene sequence: CDR1 SQVTM, CDR2 ANQGSEA. There are 13 residues in the CDR3. CDR3 amino acids: CSVRHGPNNEQFF. The CDR3 DNA sequence: TGCAGCGTCCGCCATGGGCCAAACAATGAGCAGTTCTTC.